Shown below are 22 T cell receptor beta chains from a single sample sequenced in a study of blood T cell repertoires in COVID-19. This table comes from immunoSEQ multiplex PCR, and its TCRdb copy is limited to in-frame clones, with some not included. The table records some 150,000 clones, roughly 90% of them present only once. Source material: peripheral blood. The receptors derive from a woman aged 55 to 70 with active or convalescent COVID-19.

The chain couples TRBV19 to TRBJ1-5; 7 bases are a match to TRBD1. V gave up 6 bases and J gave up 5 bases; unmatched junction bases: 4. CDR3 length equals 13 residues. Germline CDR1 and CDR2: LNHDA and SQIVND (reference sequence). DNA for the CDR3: TGTGCCAGTAGCCACGACAGGGATCAGCCCCAGCATTTT. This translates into CASSHDRDQPQHF.

CDR3 sequence reads: CASSEETGVAYEQYF. The CDR3 region has the DNA TGTGCCAGCAGTGAAGAAACAGGGGTGGCCTACGAGCAGTACTTC. The gene calls are TRBV2 and TRBJ2-7; 7 bases agree with TRBD1. V shed 1 base, J shed 2 bases, and the junction held 5 bases outside the gene matches. This CDR3 is 15 amino acids long. Germline V lookup: CDR1 SNHLY, CDR2 FYNNEI.

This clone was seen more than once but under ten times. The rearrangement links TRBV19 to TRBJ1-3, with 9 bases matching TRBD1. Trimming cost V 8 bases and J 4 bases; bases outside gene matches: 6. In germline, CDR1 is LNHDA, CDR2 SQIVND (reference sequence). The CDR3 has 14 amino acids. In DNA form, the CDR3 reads TGTGCCAGTGGCGGACAGGGGTACGGAAACACCATATATTTT. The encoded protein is CASGGQGYGNTIYF.

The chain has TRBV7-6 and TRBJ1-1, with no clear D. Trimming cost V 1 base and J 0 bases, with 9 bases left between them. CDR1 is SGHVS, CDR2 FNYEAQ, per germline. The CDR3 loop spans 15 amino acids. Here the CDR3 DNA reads TGTGCCAGCAGCTTAGGGCCGCAGATGAACACTGAAGCTTTCTTT. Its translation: CASSLGPQMNTEAFF.

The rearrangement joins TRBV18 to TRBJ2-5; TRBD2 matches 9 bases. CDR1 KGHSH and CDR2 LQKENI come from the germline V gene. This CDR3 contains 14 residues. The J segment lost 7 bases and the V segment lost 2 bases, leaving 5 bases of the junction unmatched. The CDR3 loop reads CASSPYAGGSTQYF. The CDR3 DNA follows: TGTGCCAGCTCACCATACGCGGGGGGGTCGACCCAGTACTTC.

CDR3 bases: TGCGCCAGCAGCTTGATGGGCACGGTTGCAACTAATGAAAAACTGTTTTTT. Encoded protein: CASSLMGTVATNEKLFF. V gene TRBV5-1 combines with J gene TRBJ1-4; the D is unclear. Looked up from germline, CDR1 is SGHRS and CDR2 is YFSETQ. The germline V and J ends were trimmed by 1 base and 0 bases, with 13 bases remaining between them. This CDR3 region has 17 residues.

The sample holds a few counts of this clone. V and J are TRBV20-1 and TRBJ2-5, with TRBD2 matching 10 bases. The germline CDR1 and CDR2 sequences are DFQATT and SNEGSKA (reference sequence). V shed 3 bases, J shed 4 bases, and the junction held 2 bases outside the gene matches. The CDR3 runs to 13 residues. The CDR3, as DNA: TGCAGTGCTAGTGCTAGCGGGGGAGAGACCCAGTACTTC. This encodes CSASASGGETQYF.

CDR3 amino acids: CATSARTVSEKLFF. The DNA of the CDR3 is TGTGCCACCAGCGCTAGGACAGTCTCTGAAAAACTGTTTTTT. V and J are TRBV15 and TRBJ1-4; possible D gene TRBD1, 6 bases. Trimming left V 5 bases short and J 7 bases short, with 14 bases between. CDR1 LNHNV and CDR2 YYDKDF come from the germline V gene (reference sequence). CDR3 length: 14 amino acids.

The CDR3 is CASSPQANYGYTF. The DNA for the CDR3 is TGTGCCAGCAGCCCCCAGGCTAACTATGGCTACACCTTC. V usage is TRBV3-1 (or the pseudogene TRBV3-2) and J usage is TRBJ1-2; D uncertain. The V gene lost 4 bases and the J gene lost 0 bases, with 6 bases spanning the gap. Germline CDR1 and CDR2: LGHDT and YNNKEL (reference sequence). The CDR3 is made up of 13 amino acids.

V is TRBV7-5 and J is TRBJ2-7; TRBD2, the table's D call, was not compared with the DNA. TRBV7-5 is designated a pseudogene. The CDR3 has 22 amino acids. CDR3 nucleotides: TGTGCCAGAAGCAGGGGGGCCCGGGACAACCGCCTTGGCGGGGGGTTCTCCTACGAGCAGTACTTC. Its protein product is CARSRGARDNRLGGGFSYEQYF.

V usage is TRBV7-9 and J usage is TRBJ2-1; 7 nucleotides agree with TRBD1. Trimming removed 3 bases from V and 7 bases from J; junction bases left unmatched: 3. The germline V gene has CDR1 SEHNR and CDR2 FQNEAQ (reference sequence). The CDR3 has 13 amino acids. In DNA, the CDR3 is TGTGCCAGCAGCTTCTTACAGGGGAATGAGCAGTTCTTC. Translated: CASSFLQGNEQFF.

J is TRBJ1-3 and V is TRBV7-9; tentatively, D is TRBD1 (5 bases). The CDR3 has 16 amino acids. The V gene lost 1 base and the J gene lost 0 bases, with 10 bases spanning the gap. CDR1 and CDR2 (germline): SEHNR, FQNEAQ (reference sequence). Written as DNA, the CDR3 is TGTGCCAGCAGCTTAGACCGGGGGAGCTCTGGAAACACCATATATTTT. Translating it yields CASSLDRGSSGNTIYF.

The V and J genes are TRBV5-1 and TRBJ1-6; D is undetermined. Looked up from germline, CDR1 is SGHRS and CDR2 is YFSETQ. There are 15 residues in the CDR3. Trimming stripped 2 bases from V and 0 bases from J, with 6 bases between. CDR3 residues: CASSFSSSYNSPLHF. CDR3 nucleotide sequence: TGCGCCAGCAGCTTCTCGAGCTCCTATAATTCACCCCTCCACTTT.

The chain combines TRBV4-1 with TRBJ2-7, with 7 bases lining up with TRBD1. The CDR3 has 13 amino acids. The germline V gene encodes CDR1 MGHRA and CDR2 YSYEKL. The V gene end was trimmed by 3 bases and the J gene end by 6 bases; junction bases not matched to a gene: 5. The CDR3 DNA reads TGCGCCAGCAGCCATAACAGGGGACGCGAGCAGTACTTC. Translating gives CASSHNRGREQYF.

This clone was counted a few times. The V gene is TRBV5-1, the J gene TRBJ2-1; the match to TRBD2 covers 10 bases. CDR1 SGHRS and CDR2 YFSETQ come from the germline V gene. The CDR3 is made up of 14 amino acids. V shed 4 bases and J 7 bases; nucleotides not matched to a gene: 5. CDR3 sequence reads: CASSGSSGGNEQFF. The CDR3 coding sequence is TGCGCCAGCAGCGGGTCTAGCGGGGGAAATGAGCAGTTCTTC. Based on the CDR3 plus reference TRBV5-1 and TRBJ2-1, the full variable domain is KAGVTQTPRYLIKTRGQQVTLSCSPISGHRSVSWYQQTPGQGLQFLFEYFSETQRNKGNFPGRFSGRQFSNSRSEMNVSTLELGDSALYLCASSGSSGGNEQFFGPGTRLTVL.

The CDR3 protein is CATSDYFHGNTIYF. CDR3 bases: TGTGCCACCAGTGATTATTTCCATGGAAACACCATATATTTT. The chain employs TRBV24-1 and TRBJ1-3; D unclear. Germline CDR1 KGHDR, CDR2 SFDVKD. The V end was cut by 2 bases, the J end by 3 bases, with 7 bases between. The CDR3 spans 14 residues.

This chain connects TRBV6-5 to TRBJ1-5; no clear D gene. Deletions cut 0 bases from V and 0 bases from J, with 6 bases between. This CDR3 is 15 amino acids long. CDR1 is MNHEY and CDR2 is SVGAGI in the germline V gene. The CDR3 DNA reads TGTGCCAGCAGTTACTCCAGGTATAGCAATCAGCCCCAGCATTTT. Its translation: CASSYSRYSNQPQHF.

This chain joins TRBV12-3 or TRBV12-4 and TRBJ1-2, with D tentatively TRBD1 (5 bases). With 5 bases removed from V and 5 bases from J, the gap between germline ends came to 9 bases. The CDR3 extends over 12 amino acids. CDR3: CASSETAYGYTF. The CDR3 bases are TGTGCCAGCAGTGAGACAGCTTATGGCTACACCTTC.

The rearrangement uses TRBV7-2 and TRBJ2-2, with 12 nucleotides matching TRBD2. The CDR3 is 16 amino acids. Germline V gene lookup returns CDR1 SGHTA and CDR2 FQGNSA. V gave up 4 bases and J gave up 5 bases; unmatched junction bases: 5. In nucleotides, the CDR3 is TGTGCCAGCAGCTCCCTAGCGGGGGGGCGAACCGGGGAGCTGTTTTTT. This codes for CASSSLAGGRTGELFF.

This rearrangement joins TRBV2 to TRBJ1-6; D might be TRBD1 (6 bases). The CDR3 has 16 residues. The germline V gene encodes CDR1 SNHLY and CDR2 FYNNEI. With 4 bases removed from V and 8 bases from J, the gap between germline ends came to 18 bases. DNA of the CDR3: TGTGCCAGCAGTGGACAGGCTCAAATGCTTGATTCACCCCTCCACTTT. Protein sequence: CASSGQAQMLDSPLHF.

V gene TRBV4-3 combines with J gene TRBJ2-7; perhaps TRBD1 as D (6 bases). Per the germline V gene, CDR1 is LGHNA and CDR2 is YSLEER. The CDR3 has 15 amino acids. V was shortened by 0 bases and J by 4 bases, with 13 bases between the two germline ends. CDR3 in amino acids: CASSQETGDLYEQYF. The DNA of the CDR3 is TGCGCCAGCAGCCAAGAGACAGGCGACCTATACGAGCAGTACTTC.

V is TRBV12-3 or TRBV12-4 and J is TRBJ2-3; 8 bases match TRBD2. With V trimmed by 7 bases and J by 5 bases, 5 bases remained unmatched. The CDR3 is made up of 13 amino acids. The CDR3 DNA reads TGTGCCAGCACTCCGGGGGGGGGAGATACGCAGTATTTT. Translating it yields CASTPGGGDTQYF.